Shown below are 3 T cell receptor beta chains from a single sample sequenced in a study of T cells in Graves' hyperthyroidism and ophthalmopathy. Amplified regions were TCR beta CDR3 sequences from RNA transcripts. Researchers ran a first-round RT-PCR on the TCR CDR3 using the HTBI primer set. Each CDR3 protein is one row after TCRdb ran MiXCR on the multiplex PCR reads. The table shows 300,000 to 400,000 distinct CDR3 sequences, with over 20% occurring only once. Specimen: blood. The receptor set was obtained from a woman aged 45-65 years with Graves' hyperthyroidism.

This clonotype occurred a few times. This chain uses TRBV5-5 with TRBJ2-5, with a tentative D call TRBD2 (5 bases). The CDR3 has 14 amino acids. Germline V gives CDR1 SGHKS, CDR2 YYEKEE (reference sequence). V shed 4 bases and J shed 5 bases, with 15 bases lying between them. CDR3 protein: CASSRGLSMETQYF. DNA for the CDR3: TGTGCCAGCAGCAGAGGACTGAGTATGGAGACCCAGTACTTC.

This clonotype has a count of ten or more. The chain recombines TRBV7-8 with TRBJ2-7; 7 nucleotides align to TRBD1. Germline CDR1 and CDR2: SGHVS and FQNEAQ. The V segment lost 3 bases and the J segment 2 bases; nucleotides outside the gene matches: 7. This CDR3 is 15 amino acids long. The CDR3 region has the DNA TGTGCCAGCAGCTTCCGGGACAGCAGAACCTACGAGCAGTACTTC. It yields the protein CASSFRDSRTYEQYF.

This clonotype was detected only a few times. The chain has TRBV20-1 and TRBJ1-3, with D possibly TRBD1 on 6 matching bases. Per the germline V gene, CDR1 is DFQATT and CDR2 is SNEGSKA (reference sequence). This CDR3 comprises 17 residues. V lost 3 bases and J 0 bases, leaving 18 bases between the germline ends. CDR3 bases: TGCAGTGCTAGTATTCGGGGGGCTTTGAGCTCTGGAAACACCATATATTTT. Translation: CSASIRGALSSGNTIYF.